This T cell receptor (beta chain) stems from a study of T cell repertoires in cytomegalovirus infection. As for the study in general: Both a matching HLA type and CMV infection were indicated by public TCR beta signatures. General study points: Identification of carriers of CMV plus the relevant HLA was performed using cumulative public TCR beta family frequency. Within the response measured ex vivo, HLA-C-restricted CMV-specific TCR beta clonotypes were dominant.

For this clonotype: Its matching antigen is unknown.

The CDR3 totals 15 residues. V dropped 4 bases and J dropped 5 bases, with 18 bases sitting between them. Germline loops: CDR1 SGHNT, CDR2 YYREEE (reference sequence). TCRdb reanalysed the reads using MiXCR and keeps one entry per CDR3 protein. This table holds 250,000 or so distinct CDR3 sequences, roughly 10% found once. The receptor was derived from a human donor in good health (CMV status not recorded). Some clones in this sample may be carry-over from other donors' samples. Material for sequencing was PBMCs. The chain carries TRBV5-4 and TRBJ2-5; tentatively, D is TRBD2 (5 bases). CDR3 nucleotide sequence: TGTGCCAGCAGCCGGGGAGACGGACGAACGGAGACCCAGTACTTC. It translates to CASSRGDGRTETQYF.